Included here is one T cell receptor beta chain sequence, with context. In the original analysis: Quantification of nucleated cells was approximated via reference gene primer amplification. Here immunoSEQ multiplex PCR was the method, and the copy in TCRdb shows in-frame clones only, minus some. V and J calls and clone size are as listed in that table; D and trimming were resolved from the DNA. The table lists tens of thousands of clones, nearly 85% of them singletons. V was shortened by 4 bases and J by 1 base, with 11 bases between the two germline ends. Germline lookup yields CDR1 MGHRA and CDR2 YSYEKL. The CDR3 sequence is 15 residues long. The data belong to a study of blood T cell repertoires in COVID-19. Study information: Specimens from acute and convalescent COVID-19 originated in the United States, Italy and Spain.

Sequencing was performed on peripheral blood. V is TRBV4-1 and J is TRBJ1-5; the D is unclear. This sequence originates from a woman aged 60 to 75 with acute or convalescent COVID-19. The CDR3 region has the DNA TGCGCCAGCAGCCCACAACCGTACAGCAATCAGCCCCAGCATTTT. It specifies CASSPQPYSNQPQHF.